The 31 T cell receptor beta chains in this list originate from one sample, sequenced in a study of blood T cell repertoires in COVID-19. Sequenced by immunoSEQ multiplex PCR; TCRdb stores in-frame clones only, minus some. Among 87,000 or so clones listed, approximately 86% were seen once. The sample comprised peripheral blood. These receptors were obtained from a woman over 75 in a cohort sampled during active or convalescent COVID-19.

This clone was detected once. Other DNA variants within this sample encode the same CDR3. This sequence joins TRBV5-1 and TRBJ2-3; tentative D call: TRBD2 (7 bases). The germline V gene has CDR1 SGHRS and CDR2 YFSETQ. Trimming pared 7 bases from V and 0 bases from J, leaving 18 bases between. The CDR3 totals 16 residues. CDR3 bases: TGCGCCAGCTCCCAGGGGACTATCTCTAGCACAGATACGCAGTATTTT. Translated, it gives CASSQGTISSTDTQYF.

The J gene is TRBJ2-7, the V gene TRBV5-1, with 9 bases lining up with TRBD1. V shed 2 bases and J 4 bases; nucleotides not matched to a gene: 10. The CDR3 has 16 residues. Germline lookup yields CDR1 SGHRS and CDR2 YFSETQ. CDR3 DNA sequence: TGCGCCAGCAGCTTTTTCTCCGCACAGGGGGCGTACGAGCAGTACTTC. Translation gives CASSFFSAQGAYEQYF.

This chain uses TRBV5-1 with TRBJ2-1; 9 nucleotides line up with TRBD1. The CDR3 has 15 amino acids. With 4 bases clipped from V and 7 bases from J, the junction kept 9 bases outside the gene matches. Germline V gene sequence: CDR1 SGHRS, CDR2 YFSETQ. In DNA, the CDR3 is TGCGCCAGCAGCCCACACAGGGGGCTGGGGAATGAGCAGTTCTTC. Protein sequence: CASSPHRGLGNEQFF. Supplemented by reference TRBV5-1 and TRBJ2-1, the full variable domain reads KAGVTQTPRYLIKTRGQQVTLSCSPISGHRSVSWYQQTPGQGLQFLFEYFSETQRNKGNFPGRFSGRQFSNSRSEMNVSTLELGDSALYLCASSPHRGLGNEQFFGPGTRLTVL.

The chain employs TRBV10-1 and TRBJ1-2; weak D call: TRBD1 (5 bases). The CDR3 is made up of 15 amino acids. Germline V gives CDR1 WNHNN, CDR2 SYGVQD (reference sequence). Trimming left V 6 bases short and J 4 bases short, with 18 bases between. The CDR3 DNA is TGCGCCAGCAGGGAGGGACTTCTCAGAGGCTATGGCTACACCTTC. Translation gives CASREGLLRGYGYTF.

This clone was seen only a few times. The rearrangement links TRBV6-2 or TRBV6-3 to TRBJ2-5; the match to TRBD2 covers 13 bases. Germline V gene sequence: CDR1 MNHEY, CDR2 SVGEGT. V gave up 0 bases and J gave up 6 bases; unmatched junction bases: 10. The CDR3 is made up of 18 amino acids. CDR3 sequence: CASSYSLGTSGNSKTQYF. CDR3 coding DNA: TGTGCCAGCAGTTACTCTCTCGGGACTAGCGGGAACTCTAAGACCCAGTACTTC.

CDR3 nucleotide sequence: TGCGCCAGCAGCCTCGGGACTAGCCGGCGTAGAGAGACCCAGTACTTC. This encodes CASSLGTSRRRETQYF. This sequence joins TRBV4-1 and TRBJ2-5; 9 bases are a match to TRBD2. V dropped 4 bases and J dropped 4; count of bases not matched to a gene: 10. Per germline, CDR1 MGHRA and CDR2 YSYEKL. This CDR3 is 16 amino acids long.

CDR3 sequence: CASSPGQGLETQYF. The DNA for the CDR3 is TGCGCCAGCAGCCCAGGACAGGGTCTAGAGACCCAGTACTTC. The J gene is TRBJ2-5, the V gene TRBV5-1, with TRBD1 identical over 8 bases. Unmatched junction bases numbered 6, after V lost 4 bases and J lost 4 bases. The CDR3 runs to 14 residues. Germline V gives CDR1 SGHRS, CDR2 YFSETQ.

This clone has more than one count but fewer than ten. CDR3 in amino acids: CASRPGQTNYGYTF. DNA for the CDR3: TGCGCCAGCCGGCCGGGACAGACTAACTATGGCTACACCTTC. The chain carries TRBV4-1 and TRBJ1-2; 7 bases match TRBD1. This CDR3 is built from 14 residues. Germline CDR1 MGHRA, CDR2 YSYEKL. V lost 8 bases to trimming and J lost 0 bases; unmatched junction nucleotides: 6.

In DNA form, the CDR3 reads TGTGCCAGCGAAGAGGGAGTAGACTATGGCTACACCTTC. Translating it yields CASEEGVDYGYTF. V usage is TRBV2 and J usage is TRBJ1-2; D not certain. V shed 8 bases and J shed 3 bases, with 13 bases lying between them. CDR3 length: 13 amino acids. Looked up from germline, CDR1 is SNHLY and CDR2 is FYNNEI.

The rearrangement joins TRBV3-1 (or the pseudogene TRBV3-2) to TRBJ2-1; D perhaps matches TRBD2 (5 bases). V was clipped by 3 bases and J by 1 base, with 13 bases between them. The germline V gene has CDR1 LGHDT and CDR2 YNNKEL (reference sequence). The CDR3 covers 16 residues. The CDR3 reads CASSHEGTLSYNEQFF. The CDR3 region has the DNA TGTGCCAGCAGCCATGAGGGCACCCTATCCTACAATGAGCAGTTCTTC.

Worth noting for this clone: Other DNA sequences within the sample encode an identical CDR3. CDR3 nucleotides: TGTGCCAGCAGCGTGGGGCAGGGGAATTCACCCCTCCACTTT. Protein product: CASSVGQGNSPLHF. This chain connects TRBV9 to TRBJ1-6; TRBD1 might be the D (6 bases). The CDR3 is 14 amino acids. Germline V gives CDR1 SGDLS, CDR2 YYNGEE. V dropped 2 bases and J dropped 7 bases, with 10 bases sitting between them.

The genes are TRBV7-3 and TRBJ2-3; TRBD2 is a possible D gene (6 bases). Germline assignment: CDR1 SGHTA and CDR2 FQGTGA. The CDR3 runs 14 residues. Deletions cut 1 base from V and 4 bases from J, with 9 bases between. The CDR3 DNA sequence: TGTGCCAGCAGCTTAAGCGGGACCGCAGATACGCAGTATTTT. This encodes CASSLSGTADTQYF. The whole variable domain, remainder taken from reference TRBV7-3 and TRBJ2-3, is GAGVSQTPSNKVTEKGKYVELRCDPISGHTALYWYRQSLGQGPEFLIYFQGTGAADDSGLPNDRFFAVRPEGSVSTLKIQRTERGDSAVYLCASSLSGTADTQYFGPGTRLTVL.

The V and J genes are TRBV7-9 and TRBJ1-1; 10 nucleotides match TRBD1. Trimming at V came to 5 bases and at J to 3 bases, leaving 3 bases not matched to a gene. Germline values: CDR1 SEHNR, CDR2 FQNEAQ (reference sequence). The CDR3 length is 14 residues. The CDR3 loop is CASSHGQGDTEAFF. CDR3 bases: TGTGCCAGCAGCCATGGACAGGGGGACACTGAAGCTTTCTTT.

The chain has TRBV5-5 and TRBJ1-2, with D unresolved. CDR1 SGHKS and CDR2 YYEKEE come from the germline V gene (reference sequence). The CDR3 consists of 14 residues. V lost 0 bases and J lost 4, with 10 bases in between. The CDR3 here is CASSLDFGSYGYTF. The CDR3 bases are TGTGCCAGCAGCTTGGATTTCGGGTCCTATGGCTACACCTTC. Using reference TRBV5-5 and TRBJ1-2 for the parts outside the CDR3, the full variable domain is DAGVTQSPTHLIKTRGQQVTLRCSPISGHKSVSWYQQVLGQGPQFIFQYYEKEERGRGNFPDRFSARQFPNYSSELNVNALLLGDSALYLCASSLDFGSYGYTFGSGTRLTVV.

This chain links TRBV11-2 with TRBJ2-1; the D gene is possibly TRBD2 (5 bases). Germline V gene data show CDR1 as SGHAT and CDR2 as FQNNGV. V lost 6 bases and J lost 13, with 16 bases in between. The CDR3 runs 12 residues. The CDR3 protein is CASRYGLIEQFF. The CDR3 nucleotides are TGTGCCAGCAGATACGGACTTATCGAACAGTTCTTC.

The gene calls are TRBV28 and TRBJ2-7; D remains ambiguous. The V gene lost 3 bases and the J gene lost 6 bases, with 6 bases spanning the gap. Germline V gene lookup returns CDR1 MDHEN and CDR2 SYDVKM. This CDR3 has 11 residues. The CDR3 DNA reads TGTGCCAGCAGTTTGGGCCGCGAGCAGTACTTC. It translates to CASSLGREQYF.

The genes are TRBV11-3 and TRBJ1-2, with D hard to call. This CDR3 contains 16 residues. V lost 5 bases to trimming and J lost 4 bases, with 20 bases between them. Germline CDR1 reads SGHNT; CDR2 reads YENEEA. The CDR3 bases are TGTGCCAGCAGCCCGAATTCGGGGAGACGCGTCTATGGCTACACCTTC. This gives the protein CASSPNSGRRVYGYTF.

The V call is TRBV5-1, the J call TRBJ1-2; 7 bases line up with TRBD1. The CDR3 is 14 amino acids. Germline CDR1 SGHRS, CDR2 YFSETQ. V shed 2 bases and J 8 bases; nucleotides not matched to a gene: 9. CDR3 DNA sequence: TGCGCCAGCAGCTTTACCTCAGGGGGTGGCGGCTACACCTTC. It is translated as CASSFTSGGGGYTF.

This rearrangement joins TRBV19 to TRBJ2-3, with no clear D. V was shortened by 5 bases and J by 1 base, with 10 bases between the two germline ends. The length of the CDR3 is 14 residues. Germline V gene lookup returns CDR1 LNHDA and CDR2 SQIVND (reference sequence). The CDR3 coding sequence is TGTGCCAGTAGTCCGTTTAGTGGCACAGATACGCAGTATTTT. Residues: CASSPFSGTDTQYF.

This sequence joins TRBV19 and TRBJ2-3, with 14 bases lining up with TRBD2. Germline V gene lookup returns CDR1 LNHDA and CDR2 SQIVND (reference sequence). This CDR3 comprises 16 residues. V shed 4 bases and J 4 bases; nucleotides not matched to a gene: 4. The DNA for the CDR3 is TGTGCCAGTAGTACGGGACTAGCGGGAGAAGCAGATACGCAGTATTTT. Translated, it gives CASSTGLAGEADTQYF.

This sequence joins TRBV3-1 (or the pseudogene TRBV3-2) and TRBJ2-2; 10 bases fit TRBD2. J lost 1 base, V lost 2 bases, and 1 base had no gene match. This CDR3 is built from 16 residues. Germline assignment: CDR1 LGHDT and CDR2 YNNKEL (reference sequence). CDR3: CASSQWTSGNTGELFF. DNA for the CDR3: TGTGCCAGCAGCCAATGGACTAGCGGGAACACCGGGGAGCTGTTTTTT.

This clone was seen just once. The gene calls are TRBV12-3 or TRBV12-4 and TRBJ1-3, with TRBD1 matching over 9 bases. J lost 7 bases, V lost 4 bases, and 2 bases had no gene match. CDR3 size: 13 residues. The CDR3 bases are TGTGCCAGCAGTTGGGACAGGGAGAACACCATATATTTT. Its protein product is CASSWDRENTIYF.

This clone was seen a few times. The J gene is TRBJ1-1, the V gene TRBV19, with 7 bases that match TRBD1. CDR3 length equals 15 residues. V lost 6 bases and J lost 5; bases outside the gene matches: 12. Per germline, CDR1 LNHDA and CDR2 SQIVND (reference sequence). The CDR3 sequence: CASSHPTGPGTEAFF. CDR3 bases: TGTGCCAGTAGCCATCCGACAGGGCCGGGAACTGAAGCTTTCTTT.

The V and J genes are TRBV6-2 or TRBV6-3 and TRBJ2-2, with D tentatively TRBD2 (6 bases). Germline CDR1 is MNHEY and CDR2 is SVGEGT. The CDR3 spans 14 residues. Trimming cost V 6 bases and J 3 bases, with 11 bases left between them. For the CDR3, the DNA is TGTGCCAGCAGCCTGGGGGGAGACACCGGGGAGCTGTTTTTT. Translation: CASSLGGDTGELFF.

The J gene is TRBJ1-2, the V gene TRBV28, with 9 bases fitting TRBD1. V was clipped by 5 bases and J by 8 bases; unmatched bases: 12. Germline V lookup: CDR1 MDHEN, CDR2 SYDVKM. The CDR3 consists of 15 residues. Here the CDR3 DNA reads TGTGCCAGCAGTGCTCCCGGGACAGGGTATGGGGGCTACACCTTC. This encodes CASSAPGTGYGGYTF.

V is TRBV6-2 or TRBV6-3 and J is TRBJ2-1, with TRBD1 as a possible D gene (5 bases). Trimming shortened V by 5 bases and J by 8 bases, and 16 bases separated the two germline ends. The V gene's germline CDR1 is MNHEY and CDR2 SVGEGT. There are 14 residues in the CDR3. CDR3 region: CASSTPLEGDEQFF. The CDR3, as DNA: TGTGCCAGCAGTACACCACTCGAAGGGGATGAGCAGTTCTTC.

The chain carries TRBV4-2 and TRBJ2-4, with D possibly matching TRBD1 (6 bases). V shed 1 base and J shed 6 bases, with 7 bases lying between them. Germline V gives CDR1 LGHNA, CDR2 YNFKEQ. The CDR3 is made up of 13 amino acids. The CDR3, as DNA: TGTGCCAGCAGCCAAGGGACAGCAAACATTCAGTACTTC. Protein product: CASSQGTANIQYF.

The chain carries TRBV5-6 and TRBJ1-2; 10 bases match TRBD1. Germline V gene data show CDR1 as SGHDT and CDR2 as YYEEEE. The trim removed 4 bases at V and 4 bases at J, leaving 10 bases unmatched. This CDR3 spans 16 amino acids. The CDR3 bases are TGTGCCAGCAGCACAAGCCCCGGGACAGGGGCCTATGGCTACACCTTC. This translates into CASSTSPGTGAYGYTF.

The chain combines TRBV11-2 with TRBJ1-5; no clear D. The CDR3 loop spans 15 amino acids. CDR1 and CDR2 from the germline V gene are SGHAT and FQNNGV. Trimming stripped 1 base from V and 4 bases from J, with 11 bases between. The chain's CDR3 is CASSLGVSLNQPQHF. The DNA of the CDR3 is TGTGCCAGCAGCTTAGGTGTCTCGCTAAATCAGCCCCAGCATTTT. Filled out from reference TRBV11-2 and TRBJ1-5, the complete variable domain reads EAGVAQSPRYKIIEKRQSVAFWCNPISGHATLYWYQQILGQGPKLLIQFQNNGVVDDSQLPKDRFSAERLKGVDSTLKIQPAKLEDSAVYLCASSLGVSLNQPQHFGDGTRLSIL.

The chain employs TRBV18 and TRBJ1-1; a weak D match, TRBD1 (5 bases). Germline values: CDR1 KGHSH, CDR2 LQKENI. The CDR3 is 13 amino acids. V was pared by 8 bases and J by 7 bases, with 17 bases between. CDR3 sequence (DNA): TGTGCCAGCGCCACCGGGACTGAAAATGAAGCTTTCTTT. Translation gives CASATGTENEAFF. Combining the CDR3 with reference TRBV18 and TRBJ1-1 gives the whole variable domain NAGVMQNPRHLVRRRGQEARLRCSPMKGHSHVYWYRQLPEEGLKFMVYLQKENIIDESGMPKERFSAEFPKEGPSILRIQQVVRGDSAAYFCASATGTENEAFFGQGTRLTVV.

This chain joins TRBV27 and TRBJ1-1, with D perhaps matching TRBD1 (6 bases). CDR1 and CDR2 (germline): MNHEY, SMNVEV (reference sequence). The CDR3 spans 13 residues. V was trimmed by 6 bases and J by 7 bases, leaving 15 bases between them. The CDR3 DNA reads as TGTGCCAGCAGCGCAGTCATCAGGGGTGAAGCTTTCTTT. Translated: CASSAVIRGEAFF.